Shown below are 14 T cell receptor beta chains from a single sample sequenced in a study of T cells in localized non-small cell lung cancer. Method: immunoSEQ multiplex PCR; TCRdb's copy keeps in-frame clones and lacks some. The profile shows some 85,000 clones, about 78% of them singletons. Sequencing used PBMCs, obtained before any cancer treatment. The source of these receptors is a man aged 40 to 69 with stage II squamous cell lung carcinoma.

This chain links TRBV19 with TRBJ2-2, with D unclear. The CDR3 has 12 residues. The V end lost 8 bases, the J end lost 4 bases, and 8 bases lay between the germline ends. Germline V lookup: CDR1 LNHDA, CDR2 SQIVND (reference sequence). CDR3 sequence (DNA): TGTGCCAGTGGTCGGGCCACCGGGGAGCTGTTTTTT. Its translation is CASGRATGELFF.

The chain is built from TRBV7-2 and TRBJ1-2, with D unclear. CDR3 length: 15 residues. Per germline, CDR1 SGHTA and CDR2 FQGNSA. Trimming left V 2 bases short and J 1 base short, with 11 bases between. CDR3 protein: CASSLSRGYNYGYTF. CDR3 coding DNA: TGTGCCAGCAGCTTAAGCCGAGGATATAACTATGGCTACACCTTC.

The chain is built from TRBV19 and TRBJ2-4; D may be TRBD2 (6 bases). CDR1 is LNHDA and CDR2 is SQIVND in the germline V gene (reference sequence). Trimming shortened V by 4 bases and J by 2 bases, and 18 bases separated the two germline ends. CDR3 length equals 17 residues. The CDR3 DNA is TGTGCCAGTAGTACTTGGACGGCCGGGGGAACCAAAAACATTCAGTACTTC. Translating it yields CASSTWTAGGTKNIQYF. Full variable domain (outside the CDR3, taken from reference TRBV19 and TRBJ2-4): DGGITQSPKYLFRKEGQNVTLSCEQNLNHDAMYWYRQDPGQGLRLIYYSQIVNDFQKGDIAEGYSVSREKKESFPLTVTSAQKNPTAFYLCASSTWTAGGTKNIQYFGAGTRLSVL.

In this sample, this clone turned up once. The chain couples TRBV7-9 to TRBJ2-1; 13 nucleotides line up with TRBD2. Germline CDR1 reads SEHNR; CDR2 reads FQNEAQ (reference sequence). The CDR3 extends over 16 amino acids. V was pared by 4 bases and J by 9 bases, with 9 bases of the junction left unmatched. Here the CDR3 reads CASSSPTSGRGSEQFF. Written as DNA, the CDR3 is TGTGCCAGCAGCTCGCCAACTAGCGGGAGGGGAAGTGAGCAGTTCTTC. Supplemented by reference TRBV7-9 and TRBJ2-1, the full variable domain reads DTGVSQNPRHKITKRGQNVTFRCDPISEHNRLYWYRQTLGQGPEFLTYFQNEAQLEKSRLLSDRFSAERPKGSFSTLEIQRTEQGDSAMYLCASSSPTSGRGSEQFFGPGTRLTVL.

The V and J genes are TRBV29-1 and TRBJ1-1, with D tentatively TRBD1 (5 bases). The CDR3 runs to 12 residues. Deletions cut 6 bases from V and 1 base from J, with 9 bases between. The germline V gene has CDR1 SQVTM and CDR2 ANQGSEA. For the CDR3, the DNA is TGCAGCGTAGCCGGGGGGAACACTGAAGCTTTCTTT. It codes for CSVAGGNTEAFF.

J is TRBJ2-5 and V is TRBV27, with unresolved D. Trimming took 1 base from V and 5 from J, leaving 8 bases between them. The CDR3 totals 13 residues. Germline V gives CDR1 MNHEY, CDR2 SMNVEV (reference sequence). This chain's CDR3 is CASSLWMGETQYF. DNA for the CDR3: TGTGCCAGCAGTTTATGGATGGGGGAGACCCAGTACTTC.

V and J are TRBV7-9 and TRBJ1-4; maybe TRBD1 (5 bases). V gave up 5 bases and J gave up 0 bases, with 19 bases separating them. Germline loops: CDR1 SEHNR, CDR2 FQNEAQ (reference sequence). The CDR3 is made up of 18 amino acids. The CDR3 DNA reads TGTGCCAGCAGCGGGAGACAGTCCTTCCCTGCAACTAATGAAAAACTGTTTTTT. Translated: CASSGRQSFPATNEKLFF.

The chain employs TRBV19 and TRBJ2-3; possible D gene TRBD2, 6 bases. Germline values: CDR1 LNHDA, CDR2 SQIVND (reference sequence). The V end lost 1 base, the J end lost 2 bases, and 7 bases lay between the germline ends. The CDR3 contains 14 residues. The CDR3 here is CASSIGRATDTQYF. Here the CDR3 DNA reads TGTGCCAGTAGTATAGGGAGGGCCACAGATACGCAGTATTTT. The full variable domain, rest sourced from reference TRBV19 and TRBJ2-3, is DGGITQSPKYLFRKEGQNVTLSCEQNLNHDAMYWYRQDPGQGLRLIYYSQIVNDFQKGDIAEGYSVSREKKESFPLTVTSAQKNPTAFYLCASSIGRATDTQYFGPGTRLTVL.

In this sample, this clone turned up many times. J is TRBJ1-1 and V is TRBV2, with D perhaps TRBD1 (5 bases). The V end lost 2 bases, the J end lost 5 bases, and 9 bases lay between the germline ends. Germline CDR1 and CDR2: SNHLY and FYNNEI. This CDR3 is 13 amino acids long. CDR3 DNA: TGTGCCAGCAGTGAAAACTGGGGGACTGAAGCTTTCTTT. It encodes CASSENWGTEAFF.

V is TRBV6-5 and J is TRBJ1-1; D remains ambiguous. The CDR3 contains 11 residues. Germline V gives CDR1 MNHEY, CDR2 SVGAGI. The V end was cut by 2 bases, the J end by 6 bases, with 4 bases between. The chain's CDR3 is CASSYGAEAFF. The DNA for the CDR3 is TGTGCCAGCAGTTACGGGGCTGAAGCTTTCTTT.

CDR3 coding DNA: TGTGCCACCGGGACAGGGCAGAACACTGAAGCTTTCTTT. Translation gives CATGTGQNTEAFF. V gene TRBV11-1 combines with J gene TRBJ1-1; 9 positions agree with TRBD1. Germline loops: CDR1 SGHAT, CDR2 FQDESV (reference sequence). The CDR3 runs to 13 residues. V shed 10 bases and J 1 base; nucleotides not matched to a gene: 4.

The CDR3 nucleotides are TGTGCCAGCAGTGAGAACACCAAACTCTCTGGGGCCAACGTCCTGACTTTC. Protein: CASSENTKLSGANVLTF. The rearrangement joins TRBV2 to TRBJ2-6; D not resolved. V was pared by 3 bases and J by 0 bases, with 12 bases between. The CDR3 is 17 residues long. Looked up from germline, CDR1 is SNHLY and CDR2 is FYNNEI.

V gene TRBV5-4 combines with J gene TRBJ1-4, with 8 nucleotides matching TRBD1. In germline, CDR1 is SGHNT, CDR2 YYREEE (reference sequence). Germline trimming cut 4 bases from V and 8 bases from J; bases unmatched to any gene: 4. There are 13 residues in the CDR3. This CDR3 is CASSLGQVEKLFF. CDR3 nucleotides: TGTGCCAGCAGCCTGGGACAGGTGGAAAAACTGTTTTTT.

The V call is TRBV9, the J call TRBJ2-1; unclear D gene. V was trimmed by 6 bases and J by 5 bases, leaving 18 bases between them. This CDR3 contains 15 residues. The germline V gene encodes CDR1 SGDLS and CDR2 YYNGEE. The CDR3 region has the DNA TGTGCCAGCACCAAAACTTTGGGTTTCAACAATGAGCAGTTCTTC. Protein product: CASTKTLGFNNEQFF.